This entry lists 27 T cell receptor beta chains sequenced from one sample in a study of blood T cells in healthy people across ages. Together with a sample-barcoded 5' primer, a J-beta primer mix was included in a second PCR lasting about 6 to 11 cycles. Via MiXCR, TCRdb re-called the 5' RACE reads, giving one row per CDR3 protein. Altogether around 1,000,000 distinct CDR3 sequences are present, approximately 25% being singletons, with the ten largest covering approximately 0.7%. These data were also reused for a study on T cells of mothers and their children.

Sequences were obtained from blood. The receptors were sampled from a girl aged 2 to 10 in good health.

Only a few counts were recorded for this clonotype. The chain has TRBV20-1 and TRBJ2-7; a possible D gene is TRBD1 (5 bases). CDR3 length: 14 amino acids. Germline values: CDR1 DFQATT, CDR2 SNEGSKA (reference sequence). With 0 bases removed from V and 2 bases from J, the gap between germline ends came to 11 bases. CDR3 DNA: TGCAGTGCTAGAGAGTTTCAGGGAACCTACGAGCAGTACTTC. It yields the protein CSAREFQGTYEQYF.

This sequence joins TRBV7-8 and TRBJ2-1; D not resolved. CDR1 and CDR2 (germline): SGHVS, FQNEAQ. The CDR3 consists of 12 residues. V lost 4 bases, J lost 4 bases, and 5 bases lay in between. The CDR3 spells CASSSMYNEQFF. DNA for the CDR3: TGTGCCAGCAGCTCGATGTACAATGAGCAGTTCTTC.

This chain connects TRBV5-1 to TRBJ2-7; D assignment may be TRBD1 or TRBD2 (5 bases each). The germline V and J ends were trimmed by 2 bases and 0 bases, with 12 bases remaining between them. This CDR3 spans 15 amino acids. Germline CDR1 is SGHRS and CDR2 is YFSETQ. The CDR3 DNA sequence: TGCGCCAGCAGCTTCGGGGCGAGGGGCTCCTACGAGCAGTACTTC. Translating it yields CASSFGARGSYEQYF.

The chain uses TRBV7-2 and TRBJ2-2; the match to TRBD2 covers 9 bases. Germline CDR1 is SGHTA and CDR2 is FQGNSA. V shed 3 bases, J shed 5 bases, and the junction held 7 bases outside the gene matches. The CDR3 is 16 residues long. CDR3 DNA: TGTGCCAGCAGCTTCCCACTAGCGGGCCTTACCGGGGAGCTGTTTTTT. Translated: CASSFPLAGLTGELFF.

This clonotype is termed medium-sized. The chain links TRBV20-1 to TRBJ2-2, with 9 bases fitting TRBD1. V lost 3 bases and J lost 4; bases outside the gene matches: 9. The CDR3 is 16 amino acids. CDR1 is DFQATT and CDR2 is SNEGSKA in the germline V gene (reference sequence). CDR3 residues: CSARSHGTGLTGELFF. CDR3 bases: TGCAGTGCTAGGTCCCACGGGACAGGGCTCACCGGGGAGCTGTTTTTT.

The J gene is TRBJ2-7, the V gene TRBV4-3, with D possibly being TRBD2 (5 bases). The CDR3 spans 14 residues. CDR1 is LGHNA and CDR2 is YSLEER in the germline V gene. Trimming took 0 bases from V and 6 from J, leaving 12 bases between them. The CDR3 DNA reads TGCGCCAGCAGCCAAGAAGAGGCTAGCTTCGAGCAGTACTTC. This translates into CASSQEEASFEQYF.

There are a few counts of this clonotype. The rearrangement links TRBV12-3 or TRBV12-4 to TRBJ2-2; 7 bases map to TRBD1. This CDR3 has 15 residues. With 6 bases clipped from V and 4 bases from J, the junction kept 8 bases outside the gene matches. The DNA of the CDR3 is TGTGCCAGCAGGCTAGACAGGGTACTCACCGGGGAGCTGTTTTTT. Protein: CASRLDRVLTGELFF.

The V and J genes are TRBV29-1 and TRBJ2-3; 12 bases align to TRBD2. This CDR3 region has 18 residues. V lost 5 bases to trimming and J lost 6 bases; unmatched junction nucleotides: 18. The germline gives CDR1 SQVTM, CDR2 ANQGSEA. In DNA form, the CDR3 reads TGCAGCGTTTCCCCGCTAGCGGGGGGGCCCTTAGTAGCGGATACGCAGTATTTT. It encodes CSVSPLAGGPLVADTQYF.

The chain couples TRBV6-6 to TRBJ2-5; a possible D gene is TRBD2 (6 bases). The last part of the DNA fits TRBJ2-1 better; the J call may be wrong. Per the germline V gene, CDR1 is MNHNY and CDR2 is SVGAGI (reference sequence). The CDR3 runs 15 residues. CDR3 sequence (DNA): TGTGCCAGCAGCTACCCCGGGACTCCCGTCAATGAGCAGTTCTTC. It yields the protein CASSYPGTPVNEQFF.

The chain recombines TRBV29-1 with TRBJ2-7; D not certain. The J call is doubtful: the DNA matches TRBJ2-1 better. Germline V CDR1 and CDR2: SQVTM, ANQGSEA. This CDR3 region has 13 residues. CDR3: CSVEPRNSNEQFF. For the CDR3, the DNA is TGCAGCGTTGAGCCCAGGAACTCCAATGAGCAGTTCTTC.

This clonotype was seen a handful of times. In DNA, the CDR3 is TGTGCCAGCAGCACGTCCCGGGACAGGGGCAGCGAGACCCAGTACTTC. Translating gives CASSTSRDRGSETQYF. This chain links TRBV21-1 with TRBJ2-5; the table's D call TRBD1 went unverified against the DNA. TRBV21-1 is given as a pseudogene. CDR3 length equals 16 residues.

The V gene is TRBV24-1, the J gene TRBJ2-5; 8 bases are shared with TRBD1. Trimming at V came to 4 bases and at J to 1 base, leaving 7 bases not matched to a gene. This CDR3 has 16 residues. CDR1 is KGHDR and CDR2 is SFDVKD in the germline V gene. CDR3 coding DNA: TGTGCCACCAGTGACTCCGGACAGGGTCTCCAAGAGACCCAGTACTTC. It translates to CATSDSGQGLQETQYF.

The rearrangement joins TRBV29-1 to TRBJ1-2, with 8 bases lining up with TRBD1. The CDR3 consists of 14 residues. The germline gives CDR1 SQVTM, CDR2 ANQGSEA. V dropped 6 bases and J dropped 7; count of bases not matched to a gene: 13. The chain's CDR3 is CSVTIMDRAGGYTF. The CDR3 nucleotides are TGCAGCGTAACGATAATGGACAGGGCCGGTGGCTACACCTTC. Variable domain in full (rest from reference TRBV29-1 and TRBJ1-2): SAVISQKPSRDICQRGTSLTIQCQVDSQVTMMFWYRQQPGQSLTLIATANQGSEATYESGFVIDKFPISRPNLTFSTLTVSNMSPEDSSIYLCSVTIMDRAGGYTFGSGTRLTVV.

The chain couples TRBV29-1 to TRBJ2-4; 8 bases match TRBD2. The CDR3 runs 15 residues. Germline trimming cut 2 bases from V and 2 bases from J; bases unmatched to any gene: 5. Per germline, CDR1 SQVTM and CDR2 ANQGSEA. Here the CDR3 reads CSVEPAGGSKNIQYF. The CDR3 bases are TGCAGCGTTGAACCCGCGGGGGGCTCCAAAAACATTCAGTACTTC.

This chain connects TRBV6-5 to TRBJ1-2, with 9 bases identical to TRBD1. Germline-derived CDR1 and CDR2 are MNHEY and SVGAGI. The CDR3 consists of 14 residues. After removal of 1 base from V and 7 bases from J, the junction contained 4 bases not matched to a gene. Written as DNA, the CDR3 is TGTGCCAGCAGTTACTACGGACAGGGGACTGGCTACACCTTC. Its translation is CASSYYGQGTGYTF.

The J gene is TRBJ2-5, the V gene TRBV29-1; 7 nucleotides agree with TRBD1. The V segment lost 7 bases and the J segment 5 bases; nucleotides outside the gene matches: 7. Germline loops: CDR1 SQVTM, CDR2 ANQGSEA. The CDR3 consists of 12 residues. In DNA form, the CDR3 reads TGCAGCGGGCGACAGGGTTCTGAGACCCAGTACTTC. It yields the protein CSGRQGSETQYF.

This clonotype was seen a few times. This chain connects TRBV7-6 to TRBJ1-2; D ambiguous. CDR1 and CDR2 (germline): SGHVS, FNYEAQ. There are 14 residues in the CDR3. Trimming took off 5 bases at V and 1 base at J, with 11 bases between the two ends. DNA of the CDR3: TGTGCCAGCAGCCCCGGTCCGGTTAACTATGGCTACACCTTC. It translates to CASSPGPVNYGYTF.

A few counts support this clonotype. This chain links TRBV29-1 with TRBJ2-1; no firm D call. Per the germline V gene, CDR1 is SQVTM and CDR2 is ANQGSEA. Between the trimmed V and J ends, which lost 1 base and 2 bases, there was a span of 12 bases. The CDR3 is 15 amino acids. The CDR3 is CSVEGNQYTYNEQFF. CDR3 DNA: TGCAGCGTTGAAGGGAATCAGTATACCTACAATGAGCAGTTCTTC.

The table lists this clonotype with a few counts. The rearrangement joins TRBV7-9 to TRBJ2-7; 7 nucleotides agree with TRBD1. Trimming cost V 1 base and J 5 bases; bases outside gene matches: 5. This CDR3 region has 14 residues. Germline assignment: CDR1 SEHNR and CDR2 FQNEAQ (reference sequence). CDR3 region: CASSLGTGYDEQYF. Written as DNA, the CDR3 is TGTGCCAGCAGCTTAGGGACAGGCTACGACGAGCAGTACTTC.

This clonotype was observed at least ten times. The rearrangement uses TRBV11-2 and TRBJ2-1; D possibly corresponds to TRBD2 (6 bases). The CDR3 runs to 13 residues. V was trimmed by 5 bases and J by 4 bases, leaving 9 bases between them. The germline V gene has CDR1 SGHAT and CDR2 FQNNGV. This CDR3 reads CASSPGVYNEQFF. The CDR3 nucleotides read TGTGCCAGCAGCCCGGGGGTTTACAATGAGCAGTTCTTC.

The gene calls are TRBV7-9 and TRBJ1-2, with 7 bases lining up with TRBD1. Per the germline V gene, CDR1 is SEHNR and CDR2 is FQNEAQ (reference sequence). The CDR3 is made up of 14 amino acids. Trimming took 5 bases from V and 8 from J; bases not matched to a gene: 11. This CDR3 is CASSARGQVGGYTF. CDR3 in DNA: TGTGCCAGCAGCGCGAGGGGGCAGGTCGGCGGCTACACCTTC.

Concerning this clonotype: At one boundary the junction diverges from the germline segment, which might be a read error. This chain links TRBV7-3 with TRBJ2-5; D uncertain. The germline V gene encodes CDR1 SGHTA and CDR2 FQGTGA. This CDR3 spans 13 amino acids. The CDR3 bases are TGTGCCAGCAGCTTAGCAGAGCCAGAGACCCTGTACTTC. It codes for CASSLAEPETLYF.

V gene TRBV6-6 combines with J gene TRBJ2-1; TRBD1 matches 10 bases. V was pared by 6 bases and J by 5 bases, with 10 bases of the junction left unmatched. Germline V gene data show CDR1 as MNHNY and CDR2 as SVGAGI (reference sequence). CDR3 length: 16 residues. The CDR3 sequence is CASRQPGQGPDNEQFF. As DNA, the CDR3 is TGTGCCAGCAGACAACCGGGACAGGGGCCCGACAATGAGCAGTTCTTC.

There are a few counts of this clonotype. The chain joins TRBV9 to TRBJ2-1; 7 positions match TRBD2. Per the germline V gene, CDR1 is SGDLS and CDR2 is YYNGEE. The CDR3 sequence is 18 residues long. V dropped 4 bases and J dropped 3; count of bases not matched to a gene: 16. This chain's CDR3 is CASSTGLVDYYYYNEQFF. In DNA, the CDR3 is TGTGCCAGCAGCACCGGACTAGTTGATTACTACTACTACAATGAGCAGTTCTTC.

This clonotype occurred a few times. The chain carries TRBV11-1 and TRBJ2-6; D is ambiguous. With 5 bases removed from V and 0 bases from J, the gap between germline ends came to 8 bases. This CDR3 has 15 amino acids. CDR1 is SGHAT, CDR2 FQDESV, per germline (reference sequence). CDR3 residues: CASSPHLSGANVLTF. Written as DNA, the CDR3 is TGTGCCAGCAGCCCTCACCTCTCTGGGGCCAACGTCCTGACTTTC. Supplemented by reference TRBV11-1 and TRBJ2-6, the full variable domain reads EAEVAQSPRYKITEKSQAVAFWCDPISGHATLYWYRQILGQGPELLVQFQDESVVDDSQLPKDRFSAERLKGVDSTLKIQPAELGDSAMYLCASSPHLSGANVLTFGAGSRLTVL.

The chain has TRBV10-2 and TRBJ1-2; unclear D gene. The CDR3 runs to 14 residues. Trimming removed 0 bases from V and 8 bases from J, with 13 bases in between. Looked up from germline, CDR1 is WSHSY and CDR2 is SAAADI. The CDR3 bases are TGCGCCAGCAGTGAGTCTAGCCAGCAGTACGGCTACACCTTC. Translated, it gives CASSESSQQYGYTF.

This chain uses TRBV29-1 with TRBJ1-1; D is undetermined. Germline V gene lookup returns CDR1 SQVTM and CDR2 ANQGSEA. V was trimmed by 4 bases and J by 9 bases, leaving 18 bases between them. This CDR3 is 13 amino acids long. The CDR3 spells CSVAQFLSRKAFF. DNA for the CDR3: TGCAGCGTTGCTCAGTTTCTCAGTCGAAAAGCTTTCTTT.